The 18 T cell receptor beta chains listed next were all sequenced from one sample in a study of blood T cell repertoires in COVID-19. Repertoires were generated with immunoSEQ multiplex PCR, while TCRdb's copy carries only in-frame clones and drops some. Here the sample spans more than 150,000 clones, approximately 86% being singletons. Sequencing input: peripheral blood. The source is a man between 60 and 75 years old with acute or convalescent COVID-19.

V gene TRBV19 combines with J gene TRBJ2-3; possible D gene TRBD2, 6 bases. V gave up 4 bases and J gave up 5 bases, with 16 bases separating them. The CDR3 sequence is 15 residues long. Germline lookup yields CDR1 LNHDA and CDR2 SQIVND (reference sequence). This chain's CDR3 is CASSRSAGLVDTQYF. The DNA of the CDR3 is TGTGCCAGTAGTAGGTCGGCGGGACTTGTAGATACGCAGTATTTT.

The chain is built from TRBV14 and TRBJ2-6; D is unclear. Germline V gives CDR1 SGHDN, CDR2 FVKESK. CDR3 length: 15 residues. V lost 1 base and J lost 6, with 10 bases in between. The CDR3 sequence: CASSQVVSAANVLTF. DNA of the CDR3: TGTGCCAGCAGCCAAGTAGTATCCGCGGCCAACGTCCTGACTTTC.

This sequence joins TRBV15 and TRBJ2-5, with D tentatively TRBD1 (7 bases). This CDR3 has 15 residues. Germline CDR1 reads LNHNV; CDR2 reads YYDKDF (reference sequence). V lost 0 bases to trimming and J lost 6 bases, with 14 bases between them. CDR3: CATSRDRAGGKTQYF. The CDR3 coding sequence is TGTGCCACCAGCAGAGATCGGGCAGGGGGGAAGACCCAGTACTTC.

The chain links TRBV27 to TRBJ2-2, with D maybe TRBD1 (6 bases). The CDR3 covers 16 residues. Germline CDR1 MNHEY, CDR2 SMNVEV (reference sequence). V lost 2 bases to trimming and J lost 6 bases, with 16 bases between them. DNA for the CDR3: TGTGCCAGCAGTTTAACCCCCTGGGGGCGGGCCGGGGAGCTGTTTTTT. This translates into CASSLTPWGRAGELFF.

The chain links TRBV18 to TRBJ1-6; 7 nucleotides line up with TRBD1. Germline assignment: CDR1 KGHSH and CDR2 LQKENI. The CDR3 has 16 residues. V was clipped by 3 bases and J by 4 bases; unmatched bases: 6. CDR3 sequence (DNA): TGTGCCAGCTCACCCCAAGGGGGCGGGTATAATTCACCCCTCCACTTT. It codes for CASSPQGGGYNSPLHF. The whole variable domain, remainder taken from reference TRBV18 and TRBJ1-6, is NAGVMQNPRHLVRRRGQEARLRCSPMKGHSHVYWYRQLPEEGLKFMVYLQKENIIDESGMPKERFSAEFPKEGPSILRIQQVVRGDSAAYFCASSPQGGGYNSPLHFGNGTRLTVT.

V is TRBV4-1 and J is TRBJ1-2; TRBD1 matches 7 bases. V lost 0 bases to trimming and J lost 3 bases; unmatched junction nucleotides: 7. This CDR3 has 16 residues. Germline-derived CDR1 and CDR2 are MGHRA and YSYEKL. This CDR3 is CASSQETQGEHYGYTF. CDR3 DNA sequence: TGCGCCAGCAGCCAAGAGACGCAGGGGGAACACTATGGCTACACCTTC.

V usage is TRBV19 and J usage is TRBJ2-5; D is undetermined. Germline V gene data show CDR1 as LNHDA and CDR2 as SQIVND (reference sequence). V was clipped by 5 bases and J by 1 base, with 5 bases between them. The CDR3 covers 12 residues. The CDR3 DNA reads as TGTGCCAGTAGTTCCCTCCAAGAGACCCAGTACTTC. Translated: CASSSLQETQYF.

This clone was recorded once. The V gene is TRBV6-5, the J gene TRBJ1-6; 10 nucleotides line up with TRBD1. This CDR3 has 15 residues. Trimming at V came to 5 bases and at J to 8 bases, leaving 6 bases not matched to a gene. Germline lookup yields CDR1 MNHEY and CDR2 SVGAGI. The CDR3 bases are TGTGCCAGCAGTCGCCGGGACAGGGGTGATTCACCCCTCCACTTT. It yields the protein CASSRRDRGDSPLHF.

The chain couples TRBV10-2 to TRBJ1-1; D is unclear. Per the germline V gene, CDR1 is WSHSY and CDR2 is SAAADI. Trimming took off 3 bases at V and 2 bases at J, with 10 bases between the two ends. The CDR3 loop spans 14 amino acids. CDR3 bases: TGCGCCAGCAGTGACCCGGGATTTAACACTGAAGCTTTCTTT. Amino acids: CASSDPGFNTEAFF.

The genes are TRBV5-1 and TRBJ1-1, with TRBD1 as a possible D gene (5 bases). CDR3 length: 13 residues. V was shortened by 9 bases and J by 0 bases, with 12 bases between the two germline ends. Germline loops: CDR1 SGHRS, CDR2 YFSETQ. For the CDR3, the DNA is TGCGCCAACTTCAGGGAACTGAACACTGAAGCTTTCTTT. This sequence encodes CANFRELNTEAFF.

This chain joins TRBV5-4 and TRBJ1-2; D uncertain. Looked up from germline, CDR1 is SGHNT and CDR2 is YYREEE (reference sequence). CDR3 length: 15 residues. V was trimmed by 2 bases and J by 8 bases, leaving 19 bases between them. The CDR3 spells CASSFEFGEQRGYTF. Written as DNA, the CDR3 is TGTGCCAGCAGCTTCGAGTTCGGGGAGCAGCGCGGCTACACCTTC.

The chain joins TRBV30 to TRBJ1-5; D is possibly TRBD1 (6 bases). The germline gives CDR1 GTSNPN, CDR2 SVGIG (reference sequence). V was pared by 0 bases and J by 9 bases, with 18 bases between. The CDR3 sequence is 15 residues long. CDR3 residues: CAWSVQGPVPMPQHF. In DNA, the CDR3 is TGTGCCTGGAGTGTACAGGGTCCCGTCCCTATGCCCCAGCATTTT.

The chain uses TRBV2 and TRBJ1-3, with 7 bases fitting TRBD1. V lost 2 bases, J lost 2 bases, and 3 bases stayed unmatched. The germline V gene has CDR1 SNHLY and CDR2 FYNNEI. This CDR3 region has 15 residues. The CDR3 sequence: CASSESTGAGNTIYF. In nucleotides, the CDR3 is TGTGCCAGCAGTGAAAGCACAGGGGCTGGAAACACCATATATTTT. The full variable domain, rest sourced from reference TRBV2 and TRBJ1-3, is EPEVTQTPSHQVTQMGQEVILRCVPISNHLYFYWYRQILGQKVEFLVSFYNNEISEKSEIFDDQFSVERPDGSNFTLKIRSTKLEDSAMYFCASSESTGAGNTIYFGEGSWLTVV.

This clone was seen a single time. This chain connects TRBV5-4 to TRBJ2-7; 13 positions match TRBD2. Germline-derived CDR1 and CDR2 are SGHNT and YYREEE (reference sequence). J was trimmed by 1 base and V by 8 bases; bases with no gene match: 6. This CDR3 comprises 15 residues. CDR3 residues: CARETSGRPSYEQYF. The CDR3 DNA reads as TGTGCCAGGGAGACTAGCGGGAGGCCTTCCTACGAGCAGTACTTC.

The gene calls are TRBV5-1 and TRBJ2-3; possible D gene TRBD2, 5 bases. V was shortened by 0 bases and J by 6 bases, with 8 bases between the two germline ends. The CDR3 runs to 13 residues. CDR1 and CDR2 (germline): SGHRS, YFSETQ. DNA of the CDR3: TGCGCCAGCAGCTTGGCGGGGTCGGATACGCAGTATTTT. Encoded protein: CASSLAGSDTQYF.

This clone was found a few times. The V and J genes are TRBV30 and TRBJ1-1, with D uncertain. Trimming removed 2 bases at V and 0 bases at J, with 10 bases between. Germline CDR1 is GTSNPN and CDR2 is SVGIG (reference sequence). This CDR3 has 14 amino acids. The CDR3 DNA is TGTGCCTGGAGTTCAGGCAGGATGAACACTGAAGCTTTCTTT. Residues: CAWSSGRMNTEAFF.

The chain carries TRBV20-1 and TRBJ2-1; 14 positions match TRBD2. The CDR3 contains 17 residues. Unmatched junction bases numbered 14, after V lost 3 bases and J lost 10 bases. CDR1 is DFQATT, CDR2 SNEGSKA, per germline (reference sequence). The DNA for the CDR3 is TGCAGTGCTAGTCCCTCAACCTGGACTAGCGGGAGGAGCGAGCAGTTCTTC. It yields the protein CSASPSTWTSGRSEQFF.

The rearrangement uses TRBV15 and TRBJ2-2, with D possibly being TRBD1 (6 bases). V was shortened by 10 bases and J by 5 bases, with 20 bases between the two germline ends. This CDR3 region has 15 residues. The germline V gene has CDR1 LNHNV and CDR2 YYDKDF (reference sequence). The CDR3 DNA reads TGTGCCAGCGGACAGTCAATAACGGGGACCGGGGAGCTGTTTTTT. It translates to CASGQSITGTGELFF. The full variable domain, in which reference TRBV15 and TRBJ2-2 provide the parts outside the CDR3, is DAMVIQNPRYQVTQFGKPVTLSCSQTLNHNVMYWYQQKSSQAPKLLFHYYDKDFNNEADTPDNFQSRRPNTSFCFLDIRSPGLGDTAMYLCASGQSITGTGELFFGEGSRLTVL.